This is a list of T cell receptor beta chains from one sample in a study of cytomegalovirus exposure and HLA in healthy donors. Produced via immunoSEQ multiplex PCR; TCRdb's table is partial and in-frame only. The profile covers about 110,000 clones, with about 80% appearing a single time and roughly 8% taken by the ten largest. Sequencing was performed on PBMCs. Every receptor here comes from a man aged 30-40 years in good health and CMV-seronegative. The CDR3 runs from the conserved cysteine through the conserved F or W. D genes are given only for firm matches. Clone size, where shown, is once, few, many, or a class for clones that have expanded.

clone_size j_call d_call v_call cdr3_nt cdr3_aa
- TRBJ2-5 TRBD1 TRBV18 TGTGCCAGCTCAGTCGGAGGGGACAGGGCTGAGACCCAGTACTTC CASSVGGDRAETQYF
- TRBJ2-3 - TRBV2 TGTGCCAGCAGGAGAGCAAGCACAGATACGCAGTATTTT CASRRASTDTQYF
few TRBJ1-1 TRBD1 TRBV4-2 TGTGCCAGCAGCCAAGATGGGGGGACAGGGGGCCAAGCCGTTGCCTACACTGAAGCTTTCTTT CASSQDGGTGGQAVAYTEAFF
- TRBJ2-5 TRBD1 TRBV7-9 TGTGCCAGCAGCCAGGACAGGGATCAGTACTTC CASSQDRDQYF
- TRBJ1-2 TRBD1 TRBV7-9 TGTGCCAGCAGCTTTACAGGGGATGGCTACACCTTC CASSFTGDGYTF
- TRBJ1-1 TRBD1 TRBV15 TGTGCCACCCTTAGGGGGCAGGAGGGGAACACTGAAGCTTTCTTT CATLRGQEGNTEAFF
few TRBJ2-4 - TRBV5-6 TGTGCCAGCAGCTCTGTCTTGGGCGATGACATTCAGTACTTC CASSSVLGDDIQYF
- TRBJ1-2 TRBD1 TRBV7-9 TGTTCCAGCAGCTTTTCATCCGGCATCCGGGACAGGACTCTTTATGGCTACACCTTC CSSSFSSGIRDRTLYGYTF
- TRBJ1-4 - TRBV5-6 TGTGCCAGCAGCTTGGTAGGGCAGGGCGCCGGAAATAATGAAAAACTGTTTTTT CASSLVGQGAGNNEKLFF
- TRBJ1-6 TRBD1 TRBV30 TGTGCCTGGACATCCGGGACAGCCATTTATTCACCCCTCCACTTT CAWTSGTAIYSPLHF
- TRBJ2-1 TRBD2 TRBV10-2 TGCGCCAGCAGACCGACTAGCGGGAGTACCAATGAGCAGTTCTTC CASRPTSGSTNEQFF
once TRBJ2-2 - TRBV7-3 TGTGCCAGCAGCCTCGCAGGGCAGCCCGGGGAGCTGTTTTTT CASSLAGQPGELFF
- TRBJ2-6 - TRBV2 TGTGCCAGCACAGCTGGGGCCAACGTCCTGACTTTC CASTAGANVLTF
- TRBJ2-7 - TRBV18 TGTGCCAGCTCACCGCCTACAGGTTCAGTCTACGAGCAGTACTTC CASSPPTGSVYEQYF
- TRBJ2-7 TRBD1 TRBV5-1 TGCGCCAGCAGCCCCGCACAGGGGCTACGGTACTTC CASSPAQGLRYF
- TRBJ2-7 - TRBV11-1 TGTGCCAGCAGCTTAGCTGGCCTGGGGGGATACGAGCAGTACTTC CASSLAGLGGYEQYF
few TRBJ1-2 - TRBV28 TGTGCCAGCAGGCCGAATACAGGAGCCTATGGCTACACCTTC CASRPNTGAYGYTF
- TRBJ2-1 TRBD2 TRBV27 TGTGCCAGCAGCCGGGGACTAGCGGGGGACAATGAGCAGTTCTTC CASSRGLAGDNEQFF
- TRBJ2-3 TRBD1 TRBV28 TGTGCCAGCAGTTTCCAAACAGGGGGCTTTACCTGGTCGTATTTT CASSFQTGGFTWSYF
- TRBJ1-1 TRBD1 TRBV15 TGTGCCACCAGCAGAAGTCTCGGGACAGGGTTCAGCACTGAAGCTTTCTTT CATSRSLGTGFSTEAFF
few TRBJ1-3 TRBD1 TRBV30 TGTGCCTGGGCTAGGACAGGGTCCGGAAACACCATATATTTT CAWARTGSGNTIYF
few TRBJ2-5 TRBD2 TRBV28 TGTGCCAGCAGTGTCGGGACTAGCGGGGGGGTTATGACCCAGTACTTC CASSVGTSGGVMTQYF
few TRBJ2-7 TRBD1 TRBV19 TGTGCCAGTAGTCACACATGGACAGGGTCCTACGAGCAGTACTTC CASSHTWTGSYEQYF
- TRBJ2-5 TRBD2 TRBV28 TGTGCCAGCAGTGGGACTAGTTTTTCCGCCCAAGAGACCCAGTACTTC CASSGTSFSAQETQYF
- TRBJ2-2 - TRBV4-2 TGTGCCAGCAGCCAAGATCTGAGGGGGACCGGGGAGCTGTTTTTT CASSQDLRGTGELFF
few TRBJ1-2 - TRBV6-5 TGTGCCAGCAGTTACTCCCCGGGGGGAAACTATGGCTACACCTTC CASSYSPGGNYGYTF
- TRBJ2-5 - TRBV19 TGTGCCAGTAGTTTCAATAGCAACCCGGAGGAAGAGACCCAGTACTTC CASSFNSNPEEETQYF
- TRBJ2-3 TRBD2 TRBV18 TGTGCCAGCCAAAAGGGACTAGCGGGACGACCGGTGACAGATACGCAGTATTTT CASQKGLAGRPVTDTQYF
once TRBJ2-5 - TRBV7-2 TGTGCCAGCAGCTTAGTGGCAGGGGGGGAGACCCAGTACTTC CASSLVAGGETQYF
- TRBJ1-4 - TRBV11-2 TGTGCCAGCAGCAAATACAGGGAGGGGAAACTGTTTTTT CASSKYREGKLFF
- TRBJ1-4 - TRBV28 TGTGCCAGCAGTACTACAGGGAAGTCTTTTAATGAAAAACTGTTTTTT CASSTTGKSFNEKLFF
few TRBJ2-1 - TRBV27 TGTGCCAGCAGTTATTCCGGGACTGGGTACAATGAGCAGTTCTTC CASSYSGTGYNEQFF
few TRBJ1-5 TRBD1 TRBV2 TGTGCCAGCACAGGACAGGGGGCTGGGCAGCCCCAGCATTTT CASTGQGAGQPQHF
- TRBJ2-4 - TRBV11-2 TGTGCCAGCAGTCCAGGGGCAGGGTCTAATACGGCCAAAAACATTCAGTACTTC CASSPGAGSNTAKNIQYF
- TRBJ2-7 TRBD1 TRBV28 TGTGCCAGCAGGGCCGGGACAGGGGTATACGAGCAGTACTTC CASRAGTGVYEQYF
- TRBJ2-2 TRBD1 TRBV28 TGTGCCAGCAGTTTATGGACAGGGCTTTCCGGGGAGCTGTTTTTT CASSLWTGLSGELFF
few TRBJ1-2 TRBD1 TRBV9 TGTGCCAGCAGCGTAGGCACAGGGGGCGAAGCTAACTATGGCTACACCTTC CASSVGTGGEANYGYTF
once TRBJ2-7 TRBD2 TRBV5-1 TGCGCCAGCAGCTTCCCTAGCGGGAGCGTCGGCCCCTACGAGCAGTACTTC CASSFPSGSVGPYEQYF
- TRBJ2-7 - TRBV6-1 TGTGCCAGCAGTAAATCTGGAGACGAGCAGTACTTC CASSKSGDEQYF
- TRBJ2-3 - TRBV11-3 TGTGCCAGCAGCCGCGGACAGAGCACAGATACGCAGTATTTT CASSRGQSTDTQYF
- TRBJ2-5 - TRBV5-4 TGTGCCAGCAGTTTAGCGGCAAGGGAGACCCAGTACTTC CASSLAARETQYF
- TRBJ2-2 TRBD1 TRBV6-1 TGTGCCAGCAGTTCAACAGGGGCGAGCACCGGGGAGCTGTTTTTT CASSSTGASTGELFF
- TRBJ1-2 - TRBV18 TGTGCCAGCTCACCGAGACTCAGGGGCCAGGATGGCTACACCTTC CASSPRLRGQDGYTF
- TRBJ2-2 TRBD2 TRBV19 TGTGCCAGTAGCCCCTTCCGAGCGGGAGGGTTGGGCGGGGAGCTGTTTTTT CASSPFRAGGLGGELFF
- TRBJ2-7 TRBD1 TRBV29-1 TGCAGCGTTATCCTTCAGGGGGCGAATTACGAGCAGTACTTC CSVILQGANYEQYF
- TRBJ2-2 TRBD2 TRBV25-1 TGTGCCAGCACCCGGACCAGCGGGAGGACCGGGGAGCTGTTTTTT CASTRTSGRTGELFF
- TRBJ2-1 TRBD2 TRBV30 TGTGCCTGGATCCTAGCGGGAGGGCCGAAGCAGTTCTTC CAWILAGGPKQFF
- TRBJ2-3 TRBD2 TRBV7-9 TGTGCCAGCAGCTTAGGGCTAGCGGGAGTACATACGCAGTATTTT CASSLGLAGVHTQYF
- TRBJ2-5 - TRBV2 TGTGCCAGCAGTGACAGGGGGGAGACCGTCCGAGAGACCCAGTACTTC CASSDRGETVRETQYF
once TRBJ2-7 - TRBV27 TGTGCCAGCAGTTTAGACGGTACGGGCGAGCAGTACTTC CASSLDGTGEQYF
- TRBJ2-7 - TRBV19 TGTGCCAGTATGGGGGGACACGAGCAGTACTTC CASMGGHEQYF
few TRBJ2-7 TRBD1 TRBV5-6 TGTGCCAGCAGCTATTACAGGGGGATAAGGAACGAGCAGTACTTC CASSYYRGIRNEQYF
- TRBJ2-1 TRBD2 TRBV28 TGTGCCAGCAGTTTGGCCGGACTAGCGGGGGTCTACAATGAGCAGTTCTTC CASSLAGLAGVYNEQFF
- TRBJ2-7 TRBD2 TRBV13 TGTGCCAGCAGCTTAGCCGGGACTAGCGGGGGCACTTACGAGCAGTACTTC CASSLAGTSGGTYEQYF
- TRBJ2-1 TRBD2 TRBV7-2 TGTGCCAGCAGCTTTTCGGGGGGGGAGCAGTTCTTC CASSFSGGEQFF
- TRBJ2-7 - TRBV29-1 TGCAGCGTCGCACCCCGACAGACGAACGAGCAGTACTTC CSVAPRQTNEQYF
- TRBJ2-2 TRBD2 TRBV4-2 TGTGCCAGCAGCCATTTTCGGGGGGGCGACACCGGGGAGCTGTTTTTT CASSHFRGGDTGELFF
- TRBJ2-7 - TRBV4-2 TGTGCCAGCTCTCTGAGGGCCATTAGCACCTACGAGCAGTACTTC CASSLRAISTYEQYF
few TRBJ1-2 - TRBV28 TGTGCCAGCAGCCTCGAGCGGATCTATGGCTACACCTTC CASSLERIYGYTF